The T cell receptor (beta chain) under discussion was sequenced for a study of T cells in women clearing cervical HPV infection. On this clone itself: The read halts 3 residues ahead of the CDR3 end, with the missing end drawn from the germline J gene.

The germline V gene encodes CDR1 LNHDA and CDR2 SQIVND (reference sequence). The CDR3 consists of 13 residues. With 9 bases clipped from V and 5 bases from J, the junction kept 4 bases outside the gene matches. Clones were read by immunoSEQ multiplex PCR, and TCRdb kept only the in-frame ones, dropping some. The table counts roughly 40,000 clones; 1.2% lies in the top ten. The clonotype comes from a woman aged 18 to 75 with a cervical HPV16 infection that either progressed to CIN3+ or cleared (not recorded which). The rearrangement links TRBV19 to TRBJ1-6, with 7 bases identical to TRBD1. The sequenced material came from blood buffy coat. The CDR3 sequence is CASPGQNNSPLHF. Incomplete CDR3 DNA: TGTGCCAGCCCGGGACAGAATAATTCACCC.